The text below deals with one TCR beta chain. This clonotype was detected many times. Its antigen is still unknown. Per-base quality was not reported, and no clone a single base away is much larger than it. This specimen's time point label, interpreted: newly diagnosed GD, antithyroid drugs for less than 3 months. For both TCR sequencing and RNA sequencing, RNA was extracted from PBMCs using TRIzol. The diagnosis of Graves' disease was made according to American Thyroid Association guidelines. Recruitment of patients was carried out at an endocrinology department in Xi'an, China. From each patient, about 8.9 milliliters of peripheral blood was collected into an EDTA anticoagulant tube. Ficoll Paque Plus density gradient separation was used to isolate PBMCs, and no additional T cell sorting was done. An Agilent 2100 Bioanalyzer and agarose gel were used to assess RNA quality, and a NanoDrop 2000 was used to measure RNA concentration.

The source of the sample is a study of regulatory T cells in long-lasting Graves disease (dated by TCRdb to the early 2020s). About the full investigation: In the newly diagnosed Graves' disease group, patients had been taking antithyroid drugs for less than 3 months. This study used TCR sequencing and RNA sequencing of peripheral blood to compare persistent Graves' disease patients against newly diagnosed Graves' disease patients. The study was conducted in China and was registered as a clinical trial. TCR sequencing covered about 13 persistent and 20 or so newly diagnosed Graves' disease patients, some 33 samples in total. Here is what the overall study found, with its caveats: Patients with persistent disease shared more public clonotypes (around 3,000) than newly diagnosed patients did (around 980). The small sample size was acknowledged by the authors as a limitation that may reduce accuracy. Compared with newly diagnosed patients, patients with persistent Graves' disease had lower TCR Shannon entropy and fewer highly expanded clones, which suggests clonal expansion. Sequencing and analysis were restricted to the TCR beta chain. The study examined only peripheral blood because the primary lesion, thyroid tissue, could not be accessed. TRBV28, TRBJ1-2 and TRBJ2-5 were preferentially used in persistent disease, while TRBV20-1 and TRBJ2-1 were favored in newly diagnosed disease.

The library was made by multiplex PCR. Sequencing was performed on an Illumina HiSeq 4000. CDR3 regions were amplified by Arm-PCR with iRepertoire HTBI primers to construct TCR beta libraries. Before sequencing, the PCR products underwent gel purification. In the original analysis: Across samples, fewer than 70 TRBV and roughly 13 TRBJ segments were identified and used for gene usage analysis of CDR3 amino acid clonotypes. COPE and FqMerger were used to merge filtered high-quality paired reads into contigs. BLAST was used to align contigs to the IMGT TRBV, TRBD and TRBJ reference genes, and CDR3 was defined following IMGT. Highly expanded clones were defined as clonotypes with a frequency above 0.1%. Repertoire diversity was measured by Shannon entropy, and V-J evenness by the Gini coefficient. A clonotype was considered public if more than one individual shared it. The public reads were quality trimmed at Q25 with fastp and then assembled into clones with MiXCR by TCRdb, keeping productive beta chains. Entries that share a CDR3 protein sequence are merged under the most common genes and DNA. The V and J calls shown here were made by TCRdb, not taken from the authors' results. The table for this sample lists hundreds of thousands of distinct CDR3 sequences; approximately 15% of them were counted only once. In total, the top ten clones hold roughly 27% of the sample.

The CDR3, cysteine through phenylalanine, is 17 amino acids long. Left in the record is the CDR3 DNA by itself, 51 bases read in frame from the first base. The germline V gene (reference sequence) provides CDR1 SEHNR and CDR2 FQNEAQ. V lost 5 bases and J lost 0 bases, and the count of bases not matched to a germline gene is 10. The same data also went into a second study, on T cells in Graves' hyperthyroidism and ophthalmopathy. The second study, in turn, reports: Stable Graves' hyperthyroidism was defined as the absence of progression to ophthalmopathy over 18 months of follow-up. Hyperthyroidism patients were newly diagnosed, had a disease duration of under 2 months, and were aged 18 to 65 years. The study excluded patients with uncontrolled infections, other autoimmune diseases, pregnancy or lactation. Diagnoses were based on clinical symptoms, serum thyroxine and TRAb, thyroid ultrasound and orbital computed tomography. A first-round RT-PCR of the TCR CDR3 used the HTBI primer set with the Qiagen OneStep RT-PCR kit. Most expanded thyroid clonotypes (frequency above 0.001) were also detected in blood, suggesting blood repertoires may reflect thyroid immune responses. A model built on a 13 V-J signature distinguished ophthalmopathy from stable hyperthyroidism, reaching around 90% sensitivity and about 81% specificity in cross-validation and 80%/75% in testing. In validation, the model predicted progression to ophthalmopathy a median of roughly 6.5 months before onset, with roughly 70% sensitivity and roughly 73% specificity. To identify TCR V-J signatures that set the groups apart, the researchers used a discovery cohort of about a hundred patients, made up of 40 to 45 with Graves' ophthalmopathy and 57 with stable Graves' hyperthyroidism. Prospective prediction of ophthalmopathy was tested in an independent validation cohort consisting of 18 to 20 hyperthyroidism patients and 17 patients who later progressed to ophthalmopathy. The 85 to 100 discovery patients were randomly split 7:3 into training and test sets. In roughly six Graves' hyperthyroidism patients, the study also compared T-cell repertoires from thyroid tissue with T-cell repertoires from blood. Once sampling was done, hyperthyroidism patients were given methimazole at a starting dose of 30 mg daily, whereas ophthalmopathy patients were given high-dose intravenous methylprednisolone. Libraries were constructed in a second round of multiplex PCR, after which size selection and purification were performed. Sequencing of the libraries was done on an Illumina HiSeq2000 using paired-end 100 bp reads. Raw data were processed with SOAPnuke, discarding reads with adapters, uncalled bases, mean Phred below 15, or no exact constant-primer or identifier match. COPE v1.2.5 was used to merge the high-quality paired reads, and each unique nucleotide sequence was defined as a clonotype. Clonotypes were aligned to IMGT TRBV, TRBD and TRBJ reference segments using MiTCR v1.1. The analysis was restricted to V-J combinations with a frequency above 0.0001, which together covered roughly 99% of the repertoires. A TCS score was defined as the ratio between F50 (clonal expansion) and ExV (chaos), using BLOSUM62-based TCRdist between CDR3 peptides within each V-J. Welch's t-statistics and random forest reduced roughly 530 V-J features to roughly 13, which were used in a naive Bayes classifier (R e1071). No statistical method was used to fix the sample size in advance, and group allocation was not hidden from the investigators. The paper describes TCR Vbeta CDR3 sequencing of 135 peripheral blood samples, made up of fewer than 50 ophthalmopathy patients, approximately 73 hyperthyroidism patients and 17 progressor patients.

This sample comprised peripheral blood mononuclear cells (PBMCs), obtained at new diagnosis, from a patient treated with antithyroid drugs. The rearrangement combines TRBV7-9 with TRBJ2-1, with 7 bases matching TRBD2. This sequence was found in a man in his forties with Graves disease. Donor details come from another sample of the same person, matched by shared clones. The CDR3 in this case is CASSGLVGPLSYNEQFF. The nucleotide sequence is TGTGCCAGCAGCGGACTAGTGGGGCCTCTCTCCTACAATGAGCAGTTCTTC.